The present entry profiles one TCR beta chain with its context. Its target is not known. Germline CDR1 and CDR2: LGHDT and YNNKEL (reference sequence). The CDR3 runs to 18 residues. V shed 11 bases and J 4 bases; nucleotides not matched to a gene: 21. This entry is derived from a study of T cells after yellow fever vaccination. General study results and limits: Re-detected after boosting: most primary clones, more than 95% of CD4 and roughly 90% of CD8. There was a small share of clonotypes that showed up in both the CD4 and CD8 compartments.

Universal primer sites and UMIs were introduced during 5'RACE template-switching synthesis of TCR cDNA. MiXCR, run by TCRdb on the 5' RACE reads, gives a single entry per CDR3 protein. The profile shows over 300,000 distinct CDR3 sequences, around 6.8% of them singletons. The clonotype comes from a man aged 18 to 35 who received the YFV17D yellow fever vaccine. The material sequenced was PBMCs, taken approximately 47 days after the first yellow fever vaccination. The V and J genes are TRBV3-1 and TRBJ2-2, with 8 bases aligning to TRBD2. In DNA, the CDR3 is TGTGCCTCCTGCCAACAAAATAGTATGGCGGGGGGCACCGGGGAGCTGTTTTTT. Translated: CASCQQNSMAGGTGELFF.